This T cell receptor beta chain was retrieved from a study of Ad26.COV2.S vaccination and SARS-CoV-2 variants. Study-level background: Donor was one of the participants in the Ad26.COV2.S arm of the COV1001 trial. Doses of Ad26.COV2.S were injected into muscle once or twice, 56 days apart. Whole-study findings and limits: Measures of TCR breadth and depth may have fallen short of total T cell responses.

This CDR3 is built from 13 residues. Germline CDR1 KGHSH, CDR2 LQKENI. V was cut by 5 bases and J by 5 bases, with 10 bases left in between. Treatment: some 20 received Ad26.COV2.S at low or high dose, single or two shots; about 5 received placebo; per-sample allocation not given. After the first vaccine or placebo injection, samples were drawn on day 63. A Boston adult aged 18-55 years was the donor. As concerns this clone: What it binds is unknown.

The protocol was immunoSEQ multiplex PCR, while the TCRdb copy is restricted to in-frame clones and leaves out a portion. The sample has 400,000 to 450,000 clones; 80% to 95% are singletons. This receptor was identified in a person between 18 and 59 years old who received the Ad26.COV2.S COVID-19 vaccine or a placebo. The specimen was peripheral blood, collected in a trial of Ad26.COV2.S vaccine versus placebo. The chain has TRBV18 and TRBJ1-5; D is unresolved. The CDR3 here is CASSGNLDQPQHF. In nucleotides, the CDR3 is TGTGCCAGCTCAGGCAATTTGGATCAGCCCCAGCATTTT.